The 30 T cell receptor beta chains listed next were all sequenced from one sample in a study of cytomegalovirus exposure and HLA in healthy donors. 60 Vbeta and 13 Jbeta primers were used in PCR. Generated by immunoSEQ multiplex PCR, the TCRdb table keeps only in-frame clones and is missing some. Reported are 150,000 to 200,000 clones; the ten largest clones contain around 1.4%. The sample taken for sequencing was PBMCs. The receptors were gathered from a woman in her sixties or seventies in good health and CMV-seronegative.

The chain carries TRBV19 and TRBJ1-3; D gene ambiguous. This CDR3 spans 14 amino acids. Trimming pared 3 bases from V and 4 bases from J, leaving 10 bases between. Germline CDR1 and CDR2: LNHDA and SQIVND (reference sequence). The CDR3: CASSIQDSGNTIYF. In DNA, the CDR3 is TGTGCCAGTAGTATCCAGGACTCGGGAAACACCATATATTTT.

Comment on this clone: An end of the junction does not agree with germline; a read error may underlie this. The chain uses TRBV7-2 and TRBJ2-7; possible D gene TRBD1, 6 bases. The CDR3 runs 15 residues. Germline lookup yields CDR1 SGHTA and CDR2 FQGNSA. This CDR3 is CASSFWDTQDYERYF. DNA of the CDR3: TGTGCCAGCAGCTTTTGGGACACTCAAGACTACGAGCGGTACTTC.

The V call is TRBV5-6, the J call TRBJ1-1; D is unclear. CDR1 is SGHDT and CDR2 is YYEEEE in the germline V gene. The V and J ends lost 0 bases and 5 bases respectively, with 8 bases between them. The CDR3 length is 13 residues. DNA of the CDR3: TGTGCCAGCAGCTTGGTGGAGTGGACTGAAGCTTTCTTT. Protein product: CASSLVEWTEAFF. The full variable domain, with the rest looked up from reference TRBV5-6 and TRBJ1-1, is DAGVTQSPTHLIKTRGQQVTLRCSPKSGHDTVSWYQQALGQGPQFIFQYYEEEERQRGNFPDRFSGHQFPNYSSELNVNALLLGDSALYLCASSLVEWTEAFFGQGTRLTVV.

The chain combines TRBV5-1 with TRBJ1-2; D gene uncertain. CDR1 SGHRS and CDR2 YFSETQ come from the germline V gene. The CDR3 has 14 amino acids. V was clipped by 2 bases and J by 3 bases, with 11 bases between them. CDR3 in amino acids: CASSLRGLDYGYTF. The CDR3 bases are TGCGCCAGCAGCTTACGGGGTTTGGACTATGGCTACACCTTC.

The chain is built from TRBV2 and TRBJ2-1, with D possibly being TRBD2 (7 bases). Trimming cost V 6 bases and J 6 bases, with 15 bases left between them. The CDR3 extends over 14 amino acids. Germline values: CDR1 SNHLY, CDR2 FYNNEI. The CDR3 DNA reads TGTGCCAGCAGGTTGGGGGGAGGGGGCAATGAGCAGTTCTTC. Translating gives CASRLGGGGNEQFF.

This chain links TRBV19 with TRBJ1-5; TRBD1 matches 8 bases. Trimming at V came to 6 bases and at J to 4 bases, leaving 5 bases not matched to a gene. Germline CDR1 and CDR2: LNHDA and SQIVND (reference sequence). The CDR3 runs to 14 residues. The CDR3 loop is CASSPTGENQPQHF. Written as DNA, the CDR3 is TGTGCCAGTAGCCCGACAGGGGAAAATCAGCCCCAGCATTTT.

A word on this clone: The junction shows a germline mismatch at one end, possibly a read error. This sample also contains other DNA sequences that code for the same CDR3. The genes are TRBV9 and TRBJ1-2, with unresolved D. The CDR3 is 14 residues long. The germline gives CDR1 SGDLS, CDR2 YYNGEE. The CDR3: CASSVAPGRDGYTF. The CDR3 DNA reads TGCGCCAGCAGCGTGGCGCCGGGGAGGGATGGCTACACCTTC.

The chain combines TRBV9 with TRBJ2-2; weak D call: TRBD2 (7 bases). This CDR3 has 17 residues. Trimming took 4 bases from V and 4 from J, leaving 20 bases between them. CDR1 is SGDLS and CDR2 is YYNGEE in the germline V gene. The CDR3 spells CASSPQARGTITGELFF. In DNA, the CDR3 is TGTGCCAGCAGCCCCCAGGCGAGGGGGACTATCACCGGGGAGCTGTTTTTT. Supplemented by reference TRBV9 and TRBJ2-2, the full variable domain reads DSGVTQTPKHLITATGQRVTLRCSPRSGDLSVYWYQQSLDQGLQFLIQYYNGEERAKGNILERFSAQQFPDLHSELNLSSLELGDSALYFCASSPQARGTITGELFFGEGSRLTVL.

The chain employs TRBV27 and TRBJ2-1; D might be TRBD2 (6 bases). Germline V CDR1 and CDR2: MNHEY, SMNVEV (reference sequence). Trimming stripped 8 bases from V and 9 bases from J, with 20 bases between. The CDR3 is 14 residues long. DNA for the CDR3: TGTGCCAGCGTATCCGGGGGACTTCCAGGTGAGCAGTTCTTC. Protein: CASVSGGLPGEQFF.

The chain couples TRBV4-1 to TRBJ2-5; the match to TRBD2 covers 10 bases. CDR1 is MGHRA and CDR2 is YSYEKL in the germline V gene. Trimming took 4 bases from V and 5 from J; bases not matched to a gene: 4. This CDR3 is 14 amino acids long. CDR3 sequence (DNA): TGCGCCAGCAGCCCCCGGGGACTAGCGGAGACCCAGTACTTC. It specifies CASSPRGLAETQYF.

The rearrangement links TRBV6-6 to TRBJ1-4; TRBD1 matches 9 bases. The CDR3 is made up of 12 amino acids. The germline gives CDR1 MNHNY, CDR2 SVGAGI (reference sequence). The V segment lost 6 bases and the J segment 15 bases; nucleotides outside the gene matches: 8. The CDR3 protein is CASSLRQGEVFF. The CDR3 DNA reads as TGTGCCAGCAGCCTCCGACAGGGGGAAGTGTTTTTT.

This chain connects TRBV7-2 to TRBJ2-2, with 7 bases lining up with TRBD1. The CDR3 length is 15 residues. The germline CDR1 and CDR2 sequences are SGHTA and FQGNSA. The V and J ends lost 6 bases and 5 bases, in that order; junction bases with no gene match: 9. CDR3 loop: CASSPDRWGTGELFF. The CDR3 nucleotides are TGTGCCAGCAGTCCGGACAGGTGGGGGACCGGGGAGCTGTTTTTT. Drawing the rest from reference TRBV7-2 and TRBJ2-2, the complete variable domain is GAGVSQSPSNKVTEKGKDVELRCDPISGHTALYWYRQSLGQGLEFLIYFQGNSAPDKSGLPSDRFSAERTGGSVSTLTIQRTQQEDSAVYLCASSPDRWGTGELFFGEGSRLTVL.

This chain uses TRBV30 with TRBJ1-6; D unclear. This CDR3 comprises 11 residues. V was clipped by 8 bases and J by 7 bases, with 9 bases between them. Germline V CDR1 and CDR2: GTSNPN, SVGIG (reference sequence). CDR3 sequence: CAPVANSPLHF. CDR3 nucleotides: TGTGCCCCCGTCGCGAATTCACCCCTCCACTTT. The full variable domain, rest sourced from reference TRBV30 and TRBJ1-6, is SQTIHQWPATLVQPVGSPLSLECTVEGTSNPNLYWYRQAAGRGLQLLFYSVGIGQISSEVPQNLSASRPQDRQFILSSKKLLLSDSGFYLCAPVANSPLHFGNGTRLTVT.

The chain links TRBV19 to TRBJ1-1; TRBD1 agrees at 8 bases. Trimming took 7 bases from V and 5 from J; bases not matched to a gene: 9. Germline CDR1 reads LNHDA; CDR2 reads SQIVND (reference sequence). The CDR3 spans 14 residues. The CDR3 DNA follows: TGTGCCAGTACCCTGACAGGGGTGAGGACTGAAGCTTTCTTT. It codes for CASTLTGVRTEAFF.

V is TRBV4-1 and J is TRBJ2-1; D perhaps matches TRBD2 (6 bases). Trimming stripped 4 bases from V and 9 bases from J, with 19 bases between. CDR3 length equals 15 residues. Germline V CDR1 and CDR2: MGHRA, YSYEKL. CDR3 loop: CASSPQLGGSSEQFF. The DNA for the CDR3 is TGCGCCAGCAGCCCCCAGCTCGGGGGTAGTTCTGAGCAGTTCTTC.

This rearrangement joins TRBV4-3 to TRBJ1-5; 9 bases match TRBD1. Germline V lookup: CDR1 LGHNA, CDR2 YSLEER. The CDR3 is 18 residues long. V lost 1 base, J lost 2 bases, and 9 bases stayed unmatched. The CDR3 region has the DNA TGCGCCAGCAGCCAAGTTCGAGGGACAGGGAAGCGCAATCAGCCCCAGCATTTT. Amino acids: CASSQVRGTGKRNQPQHF.

The chain recombines TRBV10-2 with TRBJ1-6; D perhaps matches TRBD1 (6 bases). This CDR3 is built from 15 residues. V was pared by 0 bases and J by 11 bases, with 14 bases between. Germline V gives CDR1 WSHSY, CDR2 SAAADI. In nucleotides, the CDR3 is TGCGCCAGCAGTGAGTCGGGTGGACAGCTCGCACCCCTCCACTTT. It encodes CASSESGGQLAPLHF.

The chain has TRBV4-1 and TRBJ2-1; no reliable D call. The CDR3 covers 13 residues. Germline V CDR1 and CDR2: MGHRA, YSYEKL. V lost 1 base to trimming and J lost 5 bases, with 6 bases between them. In DNA, the CDR3 is TGCGCCAGCAGCCAAGGCAGAAACAATGAGCAGTTCTTC. Its translation: CASSQGRNNEQFF.

The genes are TRBV5-1 and TRBJ1-5; a weak D match, TRBD1 (5 bases). The CDR3 extends over 16 amino acids. The ends were cut back, 1 base at V and 4 bases at J, with 15 bases in the middle. CDR1 and CDR2 (germline): SGHRS, YFSETQ. The CDR3, as DNA: TGCGCCAGCAGCTTGACCGGAGGGGCGCGGAATCAGCCCCAGCATTTT. Its translation is CASSLTGGARNQPQHF. Complete variable domain (other parts from reference TRBV5-1 and TRBJ1-5): KAGVTQTPRYLIKTRGQQVTLSCSPISGHRSVSWYQQTPGQGLQFLFEYFSETQRNKGNFPGRFSGRQFSNSRSEMNVSTLELGDSALYLCASSLTGGARNQPQHFGDGTRLSIL.

The V call is TRBV7-8, the J call TRBJ2-5; TRBD2 agrees at 8 bases. CDR3 length: 15 residues. CDR1 SGHVS and CDR2 FQNEAQ come from the germline V gene. After removal of 4 bases from V and 2 bases from J, the junction contained 6 bases not matched to a gene. DNA of the CDR3: TGTGCCAGCAGCTGGGGGCGGGGGGATCAAGAGACCCAGTACTTC. Its translation: CASSWGRGDQETQYF.

V gene TRBV7-3 combines with J gene TRBJ2-2; 9 bases map to TRBD1. This CDR3 has 15 amino acids. The ends lost 4 bases at V and 4 bases at J; junction bases unmatched: 4. The germline CDR1 and CDR2 sequences are SGHTA and FQGTGA. The CDR3, as DNA: TGTGCCAGCAGCTCAGGACAGGGGAGCACCGGGGAGCTGTTTTTT. Protein: CASSSGQGSTGELFF.

J is TRBJ2-1 and V is TRBV9, with TRBD2 matching over 13 bases. Germline lookup yields CDR1 SGDLS and CDR2 YYNGEE. This CDR3 spans 18 amino acids. V was pared by 4 bases and J by 0 bases, with 7 bases of the junction left unmatched. In nucleotides, the CDR3 is TGTGCCAGCAGCCTGGGGACTAGCGGGACGAGCTCCTACAATGAGCAGTTCTTC. This translates into CASSLGTSGTSSYNEQFF.

The chain has TRBV5-6 and TRBJ1-1; 8 bases align to TRBD1. The germline gives CDR1 SGHDT, CDR2 YYEEEE. The CDR3 sequence is 17 residues long. The V segment lost 3 bases and the J segment 6 bases; nucleotides outside the gene matches: 16. The CDR3 nucleotides read TGTGCCAGCAGCTGGGCGCCCATCGGGACAGGATTAGCTGAAGCTTTCTTT. It translates to CASSWAPIGTGLAEAFF.

V and J are TRBV5-6 and TRBJ2-7; perhaps TRBD1 as D (6 bases). V was trimmed by 4 bases and J by 9 bases, leaving 17 bases between them. Germline V CDR1 and CDR2: SGHDT, YYEEEE. CDR3 length: 13 residues. CDR3 sequence reads: CASSQYRVDGQYF. The DNA of the CDR3 is TGTGCCAGCAGCCAATACAGGGTTGACGGGCAGTACTTC.

This chain joins TRBV7-3 and TRBJ1-1; D perhaps matches TRBD1 (5 bases). The CDR3 consists of 15 residues. Germline CDR1 is SGHTA and CDR2 is FQGTGA. Trimming cost V 1 base and J 5 bases, with 14 bases left between them. This CDR3 reads CASSLRGGRGTEAFF. In DNA, the CDR3 is TGTGCCAGCAGCTTAAGGGGAGGACGGGGGACTGAAGCTTTCTTT.

V and J are TRBV9 and TRBJ1-6; no clear D. Germline V gives CDR1 SGDLS, CDR2 YYNGEE. Trimming took 2 bases from V and 7 from J, leaving 10 bases between them. This CDR3 has 14 amino acids. The CDR3 is CASSVGGSNSPLHF. CDR3 nucleotides: TGTGCCAGCAGCGTCGGAGGAAGCAATTCACCCCTCCACTTT.

This chain connects TRBV7-6 to TRBJ1-2; D is perhaps TRBD1 (6 bases). From germline, CDR1 is SGHVS and CDR2 FNYEAQ. The germline V and J ends were trimmed by 5 bases and 7 bases, with 11 bases remaining between them. The CDR3 length is 12 residues. The DNA for the CDR3 is TGTGCCAGCAGCGCACAGGGTCGTGGCTACACCTTC. Translation gives CASSAQGRGYTF.

The chain combines TRBV7-3 with TRBJ2-7, with D tentatively TRBD1 (6 bases). The V gene's germline CDR1 is SGHTA and CDR2 FQGTGA. Between the trimmed V and J ends, which lost 5 bases and 2 bases, there was a span of 13 bases. CDR3 length: 14 residues. CDR3 region: CASSPTGSAYEQYF. CDR3 DNA sequence: TGTGCCAGCAGCCCCACAGGGTCGGCCTACGAGCAGTACTTC.

This chain connects TRBV12-5 to TRBJ2-2; 8 nucleotides align to TRBD1. The CDR3 has 15 residues. The trim removed 5 bases at V and 6 bases at J, leaving 8 bases unmatched. Germline values: CDR1 LGHNT, CDR2 FRNRAP. DNA of the CDR3: TGTGCTAGTGGTATCGGACAGGGCAACGCCGGGGAGCTGTTTTTT. This encodes CASGIGQGNAGELFF.

The rearrangement uses TRBV19 and TRBJ2-7; possibly TRBD1 for D (6 bases). Germline CDR1 reads LNHDA; CDR2 reads SQIVND (reference sequence). The CDR3 is made up of 14 amino acids. The ends were cut back, 4 bases at V and 3 bases at J, with 13 bases in the middle. The CDR3 protein is CASSRQDSNYEQYF. CDR3 sequence (DNA): TGTGCCAGTAGTAGACAGGATTCTAACTACGAGCAGTACTTC.